The 12 T cell receptor beta chains in this list originate from one sample, sequenced in a study of blood T cell repertoires in COVID-19. Libraries were prepared by immunoSEQ multiplex PCR; TCRdb keeps only in-frame clonotypes and omits some of them. Of approximately 270,000 clones listed, 80% to 90% were seen once; the top ten hold around 4.5%. The specimen was PBMCs or T cells enriched from blood (not recorded which). These receptors all stem from a woman younger than 45 who had recovered from COVID-19.

The chain employs TRBV4-1 and TRBJ2-7, with D unclear. The germline V gene encodes CDR1 MGHRA and CDR2 YSYEKL. The CDR3 extends over 14 amino acids. Trimming removed 6 bases at V and 0 bases at J, with 12 bases between. CDR3: CASRPGLGSYEQYF. The CDR3, as DNA: TGCGCCAGCAGACCGGGTCTGGGCTCCTACGAGCAGTACTTC.

The chain recombines TRBV13 with TRBJ2-6; 11 positions match TRBD1. J lost 2 bases, V lost 6 bases, and 6 bases had no gene match. The CDR3 sequence is 17 residues long. Germline V lookup: CDR1 PRHDT, CDR2 FYEKMQ (reference sequence). CDR3 sequence: CASRFGTGGTGANVLTF. The CDR3, as DNA: TGTGCCAGCAGGTTCGGGACAGGGGGGACTGGGGCCAACGTCCTGACTTTC.

V gene TRBV7-8 combines with J gene TRBJ2-7; 8 positions match TRBD1. The germline V gene has CDR1 SGHVS and CDR2 FQNEAQ. The CDR3 is made up of 14 amino acids. Trimming at V came to 5 bases and at J to 4 bases, leaving 7 bases not matched to a gene. CDR3 loop: CASSQRTGSYEQYF. CDR3 in DNA: TGTGCCAGCAGCCAAAGGACAGGGTCTTACGAGCAGTACTTC.

In this sample, this clone turned up once. V and J are TRBV7-9 and TRBJ2-7; tentative D call: TRBD2 (5 bases). Germline CDR1 SEHNR, CDR2 FQNEAQ (reference sequence). The CDR3 runs 16 residues. V was pared by 5 bases and J by 0 bases, with 17 bases between. The CDR3 nucleotides read TGTGCCAGCAGCCAAACGGACGGAGGAAGCTCCTACGAGCAGTACTTC. Its protein product is CASSQTDGGSSYEQYF. Drawing the rest from reference TRBV7-9 and TRBJ2-7, the complete variable domain is DTGVSQNPRHKITKRGQNVTFRCDPISEHNRLYWYRQTLGQGPEFLTYFQNEAQLEKSRLLSDRFSAERPKGSFSTLEIQRTEQGDSAMYLCASSQTDGGSSYEQYFGPGTRLTVT.

This chain uses TRBV5-4 with TRBJ2-5; 12 positions match TRBD1. The CDR3 runs 17 residues. Germline V lookup: CDR1 SGHNT, CDR2 YYREEE (reference sequence). The V segment lost 5 bases and the J segment 1 base; nucleotides outside the gene matches: 9. In DNA form, the CDR3 reads TGTGCCAGCAGAGTCGGGACAGGGGGCGCAGTCCAAGAGACCCAGTACTTC. Encoded protein: CASRVGTGGAVQETQYF. The full variable domain, with the rest looked up from reference TRBV5-4 and TRBJ2-5, is ETGVTQSPTHLIKTRGQQVTLRCSSQSGHNTVSWYQQALGQGPQFIFQYYREEENGRGNFPPRFSGLQFPNYSSELNVNALELDDSALYLCASRVGTGGAVQETQYFGPGTRLLVL.

This chain joins TRBV27 and TRBJ1-4; D is unclear. Between the trimmed V and J ends, which lost 2 bases and 4 bases, there was a span of 8 bases. Germline CDR1 MNHEY, CDR2 SMNVEV (reference sequence). This CDR3 contains 14 residues. The CDR3 sequence: CASSLNSNNEKLFF. The CDR3 DNA sequence: TGTGCCAGCAGTTTAAATTCTAATAATGAAAAACTGTTTTTT. Full variable domain (remainder filled in from reference TRBV27 and TRBJ1-4): EAQVTQNPRYLITVTGKKLTVTCSQNMNHEYMSWYRQDPGLGLRQIYYSMNVEVTDKGDVPEGYKVSRKEKRNFPLILESPSPNQTSLYFCASSLNSNNEKLFFGSGTQLSVL.

The chain is built from TRBV11-2 and TRBJ2-7; a possible D gene is TRBD2 (6 bases). Trimming shortened V by 4 bases and J by 5 bases, and 15 bases separated the two germline ends. Germline V gene sequence: CDR1 SGHAT, CDR2 FQNNGV. The CDR3 is 14 amino acids. This chain's CDR3 is CASSSSVRNNEQYF. The CDR3 DNA is TGTGCCAGCAGCTCTAGCGTGCGGAACAACGAGCAGTACTTC.

This chain links TRBV27 with TRBJ1-6; 9 nucleotides agree with TRBD1. This CDR3 comprises 15 residues. CDR1 and CDR2 (germline): MNHEY, SMNVEV (reference sequence). The J segment lost 7 bases and the V segment lost 4 bases, leaving 5 bases of the junction unmatched. CDR3 sequence reads: CASSSGQGMNSPLHF. The CDR3 DNA reads TGTGCCAGCAGTTCGGGACAGGGTATGAATTCACCCCTCCACTTT.

The gene calls are TRBV27 and TRBJ1-4; 8 positions match TRBD1. J gave up 11 bases and V 2 bases, and 7 bases lay outside the gene matches. This CDR3 is 14 amino acids long. The germline CDR1 and CDR2 sequences are MNHEY and SMNVEV (reference sequence). The CDR3 is CASSLGAQGAKLFF. CDR3 bases: TGTGCCAGCAGTTTAGGGGCTCAGGGGGCGAAACTGTTTTTT. Complete variable domain (other parts from reference TRBV27 and TRBJ1-4): EAQVTQNPRYLITVTGKKLTVTCSQNMNHEYMSWYRQDPGLGLRQIYYSMNVEVTDKGDVPEGYKVSRKEKRNFPLILESPSPNQTSLYFCASSLGAQGAKLFFGSGTQLSVL.

This chain connects TRBV25-1 to TRBJ1-4, with 8 positions matching TRBD1. The CDR3 has 15 amino acids. The germline V gene encodes CDR1 MGHDK and CDR2 SYGVNS. V lost 6 bases to trimming and J lost 7 bases; unmatched junction nucleotides: 10. The CDR3 loop reads CASSNVRGPGEKLFF. The CDR3 DNA sequence: TGTGCCAGCAGCAACGTCAGGGGGCCAGGTGAAAAACTGTTTTTT. Full variable domain (rest looked up from reference TRBV25-1 and TRBJ1-4): EADIYQTPRYLVIGTGKKITLECSQTMGHDKMYWYQQDPGMELHLIHYSYGVNSTEKGDLSSESTVSRIRTEHFPLTLESARPSHTSQYLCASSNVRGPGEKLFFGSGTQLSVL.

The V and J genes are TRBV7-2 and TRBJ1-6, with TRBD1 identical over 8 bases. Germline V gives CDR1 SGHTA, CDR2 FQGNSA. This CDR3 is built from 14 residues. The ends lost 3 bases at V and 5 bases at J; junction bases unmatched: 0. The CDR3 reads CASSLGQDNSPLHF. The CDR3 nucleotides read TGTGCCAGCAGCTTGGGACAGGATAATTCACCCCTCCACTTT. The entire variable domain, with the rest obtained from reference TRBV7-2 and TRBJ1-6, is as follows: GAGVSQSPSNKVTEKGKDVELRCDPISGHTALYWYRQSLGQGLEFLIYFQGNSAPDKSGLPSDRFSAERTGGSVSTLTIQRTQQEDSAVYLCASSLGQDNSPLHFGNGTRLTVT.

Remarks on this clone: A read error likely explains this, since a far larger clone differs by one base. The chain joins TRBV27 to TRBJ1-5; maybe TRBD1 (6 bases). Germline V CDR1 and CDR2: MNHEY, SMNVEV (reference sequence). Between the trimmed V and J ends, which lost 4 bases and 2 bases, there was a span of 9 bases. The CDR3 is 14 amino acids. Written as DNA, the CDR3 is TGTGCCAGCAGTTATGCAGGGGGCAATCAGCCCCAGCATTTT. This gives the protein CASSYAGGNQPQHF.